This record looks at one T cell receptor (beta chain) sequence and its context. Its target is not known. The PCR contained 60 Vbeta and 13 Jbeta primers. Profiling relied on immunoSEQ multiplex PCR, and the TCRdb table lists in-frame clones only, not all of them. The profile shows tens of thousands of clones, about 84% of them singletons. The data are from a study of cytomegalovirus exposure and HLA in healthy donors. Whole-study results and caveats: TCR beta chains associated with HLA were, in a later analysis, more clonally expanded than equally common others. When analyzed later, a missense DCLRE1C variant was found to be linked to TCR beta V- and J-gene trimming. Reportedly, TCR beta sequences accurately predicted HLA-A and HLA-B alleles in most subjects.

This CDR3 region has 14 residues. Trimming took 3 bases from V and 2 from J, leaving 9 bases between them. The germline V gene encodes CDR1 LNHDA and CDR2 SQIVND (reference sequence). This chain uses TRBV19 with TRBJ2-3, with D hard to call. The material sequenced was PBMCs. This TCR was recovered from a female donor in good health and CMV-seronegative. The CDR3: CASSISQVTDTQYF. DNA for the CDR3: TGTGCCAGTAGTATCTCACAAGTCACAGATACGCAGTATTTT.